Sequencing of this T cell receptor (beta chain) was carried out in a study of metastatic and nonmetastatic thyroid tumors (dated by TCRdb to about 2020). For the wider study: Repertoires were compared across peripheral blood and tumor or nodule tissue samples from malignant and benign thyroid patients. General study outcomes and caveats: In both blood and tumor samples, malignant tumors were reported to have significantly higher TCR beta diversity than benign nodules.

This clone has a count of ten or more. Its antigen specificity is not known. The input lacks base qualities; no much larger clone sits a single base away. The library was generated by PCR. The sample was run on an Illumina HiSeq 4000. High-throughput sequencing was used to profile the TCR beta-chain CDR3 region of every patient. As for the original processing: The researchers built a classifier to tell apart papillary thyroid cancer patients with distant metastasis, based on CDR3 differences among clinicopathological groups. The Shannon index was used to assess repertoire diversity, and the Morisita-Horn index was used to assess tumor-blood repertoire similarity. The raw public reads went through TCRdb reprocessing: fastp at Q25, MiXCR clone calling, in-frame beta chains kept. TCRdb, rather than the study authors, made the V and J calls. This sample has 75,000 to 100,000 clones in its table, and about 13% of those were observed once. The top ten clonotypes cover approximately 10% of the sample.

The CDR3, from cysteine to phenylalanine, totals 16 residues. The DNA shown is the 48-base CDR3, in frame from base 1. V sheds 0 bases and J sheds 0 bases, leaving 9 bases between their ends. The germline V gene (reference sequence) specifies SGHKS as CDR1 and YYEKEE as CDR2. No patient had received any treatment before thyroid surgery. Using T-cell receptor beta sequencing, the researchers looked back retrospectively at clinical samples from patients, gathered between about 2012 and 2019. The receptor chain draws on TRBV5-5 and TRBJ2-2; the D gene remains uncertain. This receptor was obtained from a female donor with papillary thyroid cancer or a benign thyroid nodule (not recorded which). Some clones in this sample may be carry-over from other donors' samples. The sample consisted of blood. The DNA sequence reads TGTGCCAGCAGCTTGGCGGGCCAGGCGAACACCGGGGAGCTGTTTTTT. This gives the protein CASSLAGQANTGELFF.